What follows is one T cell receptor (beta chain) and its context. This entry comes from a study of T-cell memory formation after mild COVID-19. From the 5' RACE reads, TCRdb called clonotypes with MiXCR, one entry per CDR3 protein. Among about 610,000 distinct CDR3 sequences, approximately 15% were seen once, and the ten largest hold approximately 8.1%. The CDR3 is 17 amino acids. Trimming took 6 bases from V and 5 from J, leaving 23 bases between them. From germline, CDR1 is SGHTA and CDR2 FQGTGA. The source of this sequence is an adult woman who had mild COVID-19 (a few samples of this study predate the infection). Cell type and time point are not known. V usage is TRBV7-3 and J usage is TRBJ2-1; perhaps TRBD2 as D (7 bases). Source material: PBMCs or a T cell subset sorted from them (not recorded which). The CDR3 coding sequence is TGTGCCAGCAGGAGGGGGGGCGCCAGGGGTGCGGACAATGAGCAGTTCTTC. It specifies CASRRGGARGADNEQFF.